The entry below describes one T cell receptor (beta chain). Its cognate antigen is unknown. Both TCR beta VDJ combination and CDR3 sequence profiling were carried out. Genomic DNA was the template for this profiling. TCRdb redid the calling of the reads with MiXCR, one entry per CDR3 protein. The sample holds some 150,000 distinct CDR3 sequences, 70% to 80% seen once. Before being chosen for sequencing, patients had shown CD8+CD57+ cell expansion by flow cytometry. Severe acquired aplastic anemia affected all patients. The sample originates from a study of CD8+CD57+ T cells in acquired aplastic anemia. General study points: Researchers report that some 31 CD8+ CDR3 sequences appeared in both patients and controls. No significant difference in CD8+ Simpson's diversity was found between patients and controls.

The sequencing input was sorted CD4+, CD8+, or CD8+CD57+ T cells (not recorded which) from PBMCs. The TCR originated in a human donor with aplastic anemia.

The CDR3 nucleotides read TGTGCCAGTAGTACCGGGACTGGAGGTCGGGAGACCCAGTACTTC. Encoded protein: CASSTGTGGRETQYF. This chain joins TRBV19 and TRBJ2-5; perhaps TRBD2 as D (6 bases). Germline values: CDR1 LNHDA, CDR2 SQIVND (reference sequence). V shed 4 bases and J shed 5 bases, with 17 bases lying between them. The CDR3 has 15 residues.